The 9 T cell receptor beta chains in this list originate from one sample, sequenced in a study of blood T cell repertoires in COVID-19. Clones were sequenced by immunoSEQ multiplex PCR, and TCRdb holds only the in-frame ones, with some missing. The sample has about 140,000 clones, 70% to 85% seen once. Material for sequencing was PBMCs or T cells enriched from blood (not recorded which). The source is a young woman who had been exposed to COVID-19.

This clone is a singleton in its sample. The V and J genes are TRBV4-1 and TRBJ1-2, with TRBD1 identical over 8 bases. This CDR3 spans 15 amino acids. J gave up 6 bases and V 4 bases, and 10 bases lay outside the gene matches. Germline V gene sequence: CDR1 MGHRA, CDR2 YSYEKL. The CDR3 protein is CASSPRTGREDGYTF. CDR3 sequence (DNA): TGCGCCAGCAGCCCCCGGACAGGGAGAGAGGATGGCTACACCTTC.

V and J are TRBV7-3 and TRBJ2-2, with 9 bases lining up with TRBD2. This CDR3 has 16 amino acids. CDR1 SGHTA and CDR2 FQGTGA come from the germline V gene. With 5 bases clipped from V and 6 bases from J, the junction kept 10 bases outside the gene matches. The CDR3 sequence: CASSPGAGGRSGELFF. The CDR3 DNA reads TGTGCCAGCAGCCCTGGAGCGGGGGGCAGGTCCGGGGAGCTGTTTTTT.

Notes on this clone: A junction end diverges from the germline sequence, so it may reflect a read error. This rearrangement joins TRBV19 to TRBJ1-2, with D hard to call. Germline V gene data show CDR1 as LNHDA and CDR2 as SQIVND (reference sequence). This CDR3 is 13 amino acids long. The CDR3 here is CASSPGPTYAYTF. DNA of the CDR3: TGTGCCAGTAGTCCAGGCCCCACGTATGCCTACACCTTC. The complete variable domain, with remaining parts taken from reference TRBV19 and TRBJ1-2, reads DGGITQSPKYLFRKEGQNVTLSCEQNLNHDAMYWYRQDPGQGLRLIYYSQIVNDFQKGDIAEGYSVSREKKESFPLTVTSAQKNPTAFYLCASSPGPTYAYTFGSGTRLTVV.

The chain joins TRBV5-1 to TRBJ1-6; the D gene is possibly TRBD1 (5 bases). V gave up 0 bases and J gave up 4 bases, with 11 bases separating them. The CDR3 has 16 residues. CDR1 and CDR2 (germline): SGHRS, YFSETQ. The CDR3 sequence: CASSLGRGTYNSPLHF. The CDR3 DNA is TGCGCCAGCAGCTTGGGGCGGGGGACGTATAATTCACCCCTCCACTTT.

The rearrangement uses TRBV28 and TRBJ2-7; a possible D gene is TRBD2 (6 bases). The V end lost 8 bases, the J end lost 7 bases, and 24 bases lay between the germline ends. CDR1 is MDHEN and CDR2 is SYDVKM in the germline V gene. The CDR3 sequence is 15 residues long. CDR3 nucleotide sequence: TGTGCCAGCCGGATGGGAGGACAACTCCTATTAGAGCAGTACTTC. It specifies CASRMGGQLLLEQYF.

The CDR3, as DNA: TGTGCCAGCAGCCAGGGACAGTCTAATTCACCCCTCCACTTT. Translating it yields CASSQGQSNSPLHF. The chain carries TRBV7-9 and TRBJ1-6; 7 bases are a match to TRBD1. From germline, CDR1 is SEHNR and CDR2 FQNEAQ (reference sequence). The ends lost 5 bases at V and 6 bases at J; junction bases unmatched: 4. The CDR3 extends over 14 amino acids.

In DNA, the CDR3 is TGCGCCAGCAGCCGGGCGGGGGGACTTAGCTCCTACAATGAGCAGTTCTTC. This gives the protein CASSRAGGLSSYNEQFF. The V gene is TRBV5-1, the J gene TRBJ2-1; 8 nucleotides align to TRBD2. Looked up from germline, CDR1 is SGHRS and CDR2 is YFSETQ. Unmatched junction bases numbered 9, after V lost 4 bases and J lost 0 bases. This CDR3 contains 17 residues.

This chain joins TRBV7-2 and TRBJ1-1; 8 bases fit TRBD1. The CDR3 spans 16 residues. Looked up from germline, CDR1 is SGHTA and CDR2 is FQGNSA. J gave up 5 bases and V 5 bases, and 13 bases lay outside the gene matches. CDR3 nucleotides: TGTGCCAGCAGCATTAGGCCGACAGGGGAGAGGACTGAAGCTTTCTTT. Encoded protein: CASSIRPTGERTEAFF.

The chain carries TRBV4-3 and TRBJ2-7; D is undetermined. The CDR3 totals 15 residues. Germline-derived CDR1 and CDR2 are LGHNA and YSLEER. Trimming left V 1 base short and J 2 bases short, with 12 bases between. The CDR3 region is CASSQARSSPYEQYF. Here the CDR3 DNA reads TGCGCCAGCAGCCAAGCACGATCTAGTCCCTACGAGCAGTACTTC.